The 31 T cell receptor beta chains listed next were all sequenced from one sample in a study of blood T cell repertoires in COVID-19. Profiling relied on immunoSEQ multiplex PCR, and the TCRdb table lists in-frame clones only, not all of them. The sample has around 400,000 clones; 87% are singletons. What was sequenced was peripheral blood. The receptors derive from a woman aged 55 to 70 with COVID-19, enrolled during active disease.

The genes are TRBV6-5 and TRBJ1-6; maybe TRBD1 (6 bases). Trimming took off 4 bases at V and 7 bases at J, with 8 bases between the two ends. CDR1 is MNHEY, CDR2 SVGAGI, per germline. The CDR3 is 13 residues long. In DNA form, the CDR3 reads TGTGCCAGCAGTTTTGGGACAAATTCACCCCTCCACTTT. Protein sequence: CASSFGTNSPLHF.

The chain has TRBV29-1 and TRBJ1-2; D is unclear. CDR1 and CDR2 (germline): SQVTM, ANQGSEA. The CDR3 is 15 amino acids. V lost 4 bases and J lost 3, with 18 bases in between. The CDR3 loop reads CSVVSKPGFDYGYTF. The CDR3 DNA sequence: TGCAGCGTTGTTAGCAAGCCGGGGTTCGACTATGGCTACACCTTC.

V is TRBV19 and J is TRBJ2-3; the match to TRBD2 covers 7 bases. The V gene end was trimmed by 8 bases and the J gene end by 4 bases; junction bases not matched to a gene: 12. CDR3 length: 15 amino acids. The germline gives CDR1 LNHDA, CDR2 SQIVND (reference sequence). The CDR3 region is CASSTSPEDADTQYF. The CDR3 DNA reads TGTGCCAGTTCGACTAGCCCTGAGGACGCAGATACGCAGTATTTT.

The chain combines TRBV2 with TRBJ2-2, with 8 nucleotides matching TRBD1. The CDR3 loop spans 16 amino acids. Germline loops: CDR1 SNHLY, CDR2 FYNNEI. V gave up 3 bases and J gave up 4 bases; unmatched junction bases: 7. The CDR3 DNA is TGTGCCAGCAGTGACAGGGGGCGTACGGGCACCGGGGAGCTGTTTTTT. It yields the protein CASSDRGRTGTGELFF.

This chain joins TRBV9 and TRBJ2-3; 9 nucleotides line up with TRBD2. The length of the CDR3 is 16 residues. CDR1 is SGDLS, CDR2 YYNGEE, per germline. J lost 5 bases, V lost 0 bases, and 7 bases had no gene match. Written as DNA, the CDR3 is TGTGCCAGCAGCGTAGTGGCGGGGGGGCCTAAAGATACGCAGTATTTT. It translates to CASSVVAGGPKDTQYF.

The rearrangement links TRBV9 to TRBJ2-3; 11 nucleotides agree with TRBD2. The CDR3 loop spans 15 amino acids. Germline V CDR1 and CDR2: SGDLS, YYNGEE. With 4 bases clipped from V and 4 bases from J, the junction kept 5 bases outside the gene matches. CDR3 DNA sequence: TGTGCCAGCAGCCAGACTAGCGGGGTCCCAGATACGCAGTATTTT. Translating gives CASSQTSGVPDTQYF.

The J gene is TRBJ1-2, the V gene TRBV18; D not resolved. Trimming cost V 3 bases and J 9 bases, with 17 bases left between them. Looked up from germline, CDR1 is KGHSH and CDR2 is LQKENI. This CDR3 spans 14 amino acids. The CDR3 DNA sequence: TGTGCCAGCTCACCCCCGGGCCCCACCGGGAGCTACACCTTC. Its translation is CASSPPGPTGSYTF.

Written as DNA, the CDR3 is TGTGCCAGTAGCCCAGGGGGACCCTACGAGCAGTACTTC. This sequence encodes CASSPGGPYEQYF. The chain has TRBV19 and TRBJ2-7, with 7 bases lining up with TRBD1. Germline V gene lookup returns CDR1 LNHDA and CDR2 SQIVND (reference sequence). The CDR3 consists of 13 residues. Trimming took 6 bases from V and 2 from J; bases not matched to a gene: 4.

This clone has only one observation. The chain employs TRBV19 and TRBJ1-4; D is ambiguous. Germline V lookup: CDR1 LNHDA, CDR2 SQIVND (reference sequence). This CDR3 is built from 15 residues. V was cut by 9 bases and J by 7 bases, with 21 bases left in between. The CDR3 sequence: CASQDWGGRREKLFF. DNA for the CDR3: TGTGCCAGCCAAGATTGGGGAGGGAGGCGTGAAAAACTGTTTTTT. The variable domain in full, with the rest retrieved from reference TRBV19 and TRBJ1-4, is DGGITQSPKYLFRKEGQNVTLSCEQNLNHDAMYWYRQDPGQGLRLIYYSQIVNDFQKGDIAEGYSVSREKKESFPLTVTSAQKNPTAFYLCASQDWGGRREKLFFGSGTQLSVL.

The chain is built from TRBV5-1 and TRBJ1-3; 12 nucleotides line up with TRBD1. The CDR3 covers 16 residues. The J segment lost 3 bases and the V segment lost 4 bases, leaving 5 bases of the junction unmatched. Germline loops: CDR1 SGHRS, CDR2 YFSETQ. The CDR3 here is CASSGGQGALGNTIYF. The CDR3 nucleotides are TGCGCCAGCAGCGGGGGACAGGGGGCGCTTGGAAACACCATATATTTT.

V usage is TRBV5-1 and J usage is TRBJ1-4; tentatively, D is TRBD1 (5 bases). The CDR3 length is 16 residues. V lost 4 bases to trimming and J lost 8 bases, with 21 bases between them. CDR1 and CDR2 from the germline V gene are SGHRS and YFSETQ. CDR3 in DNA: TGCGCCAGCAGCCTGTTCCGACAGCTTCCTGGAGAAAAACTGTTTTTT. Its translation is CASSLFRQLPGEKLFF.

The table lists this clone with a count of one. V and J are TRBV20-1 and TRBJ2-3; 7 nucleotides align to TRBD1. The length of the CDR3 is 14 residues. In germline, CDR1 is DFQATT, CDR2 SNEGSKA (reference sequence). Trimming at V came to 3 bases and at J to 2 bases, leaving 5 bases not matched to a gene. The CDR3: CSASEGAFTDTQYF. CDR3 DNA sequence: TGCAGTGCTAGTGAGGGGGCATTCACAGATACGCAGTATTTT.

The chain uses TRBV10-1 and TRBJ2-3; 10 positions match TRBD2. Germline V gene lookup returns CDR1 WNHNN and CDR2 SYGVQD (reference sequence). With 3 bases clipped from V and 4 bases from J, the junction kept 7 bases outside the gene matches. The CDR3 sequence is 16 residues long. The CDR3 is CASSDGTSGEADTQYF. CDR3 DNA: TGCGCCAGCAGTGATGGAACTAGCGGGGAGGCAGATACGCAGTATTTT.

The gene calls are TRBV19 and TRBJ1-1; 9 bases match TRBD1. J was trimmed by 11 bases and V by 3 bases; bases with no gene match: 13. The CDR3 runs 15 residues. The germline V gene has CDR1 LNHDA and CDR2 SQIVND (reference sequence). The CDR3: CASSIPGQGRISAFF. The CDR3 DNA is TGTGCCAGTAGTATCCCCGGACAGGGGAGGATTTCGGCTTTCTTT.

The rearrangement uses TRBV5-5 and TRBJ1-5, with D perhaps TRBD1 (6 bases). Germline loops: CDR1 SGHKS, CDR2 YYEKEE (reference sequence). This CDR3 has 14 amino acids. With 1 base removed from V and 6 bases from J, the gap between germline ends came to 11 bases. The DNA for the CDR3 is TGTGCCAGCAGCTTGCGACAGGAGAGTCAGCCCCAGCATTTT. Amino acid sequence: CASSLRQESQPQHF.

Remarks on this clone: The identical CDR3 is also encoded by other nucleotide sequences in the sample. The chain links TRBV29-1 to TRBJ1-1; D is unresolved. V lost 4 bases, J lost 0 bases, and 3 bases lay in between. The CDR3 is 11 residues long. The germline gives CDR1 SQVTM, CDR2 ANQGSEA. The chain's CDR3 is CSVGVNTEAFF. Here the CDR3 DNA reads TGCAGCGTTGGAGTGAACACTGAAGCTTTCTTT.

The chain uses TRBV29-1 and TRBJ1-1; 8 bases are a match to TRBD1. J gave up 7 bases and V 4 bases, and 11 bases lay outside the gene matches. CDR3 size: 14 residues. Looked up from germline, CDR1 is SQVTM and CDR2 is ANQGSEA. CDR3 DNA: TGCAGCGTTGTTTTTGGACAGGGAGGCTTTGAAGCTTTCTTT. Its protein is CSVVFGQGGFEAFF.

This rearrangement joins TRBV18 to TRBJ1-2, with 12 bases that match TRBD1. The length of the CDR3 is 17 residues. From germline, CDR1 is KGHSH and CDR2 LQKENI. V shed 6 bases, J shed 0 bases, and the junction held 8 bases outside the gene matches. CDR3 sequence reads: CASSSRDRGLANYGYTF. As DNA, the CDR3 is TGTGCCAGCTCGTCCCGGGACAGGGGGCTGGCTAACTATGGCTACACCTTC.

The chain has TRBV9 and TRBJ1-1; D may be TRBD1 (6 bases). The CDR3 sequence is 14 residues long. Trimming stripped 0 bases from V and 5 bases from J, with 11 bases between. Germline V CDR1 and CDR2: SGDLS, YYNGEE. The CDR3 nucleotides are TGTGCCAGCAGCGTAGTGGGGGCGCAAACTGAAGCTTTCTTT. Amino acid sequence: CASSVVGAQTEAFF.

This chain uses TRBV7-9 with TRBJ1-2, with D unresolved. Germline V CDR1 and CDR2: SEHNR, FQNEAQ (reference sequence). The CDR3 runs to 15 residues. Trimming stripped 3 bases from V and 2 bases from J, with 13 bases between. The CDR3 sequence is CASSLLIGSNYGYTF. The CDR3 DNA sequence: TGTGCCAGCAGCTTGTTAATCGGGTCGAACTATGGCTACACCTTC.

The chain has TRBV5-1 and TRBJ2-3, with a tentative D call TRBD2 (5 bases). CDR1 and CDR2 from the germline V gene are SGHRS and YFSETQ. This CDR3 spans 14 amino acids. Trimming pared 5 bases from V and 5 bases from J, leaving 15 bases between. CDR3 in amino acids: CASSLLLAGDTQYF. In nucleotides, the CDR3 is TGCGCCAGCAGTCTCCTGCTTGCGGGAGATACGCAGTATTTT.

The chain recombines TRBV4-1 with TRBJ1-6; 8 positions match TRBD1. Germline V gives CDR1 MGHRA, CDR2 YSYEKL. The CDR3 runs to 16 residues. V lost 3 bases and J lost 9; bases outside the gene matches: 10. The CDR3: CASSQAKGTGLSPLHF. CDR3 nucleotides: TGCGCCAGCAGCCAGGCCAAGGGGACAGGACTTTCACCCCTCCACTTT.

This chain joins TRBV7-3 and TRBJ2-2; D is undetermined. Germline V lookup: CDR1 SGHTA, CDR2 FQGTGA. The CDR3 loop spans 16 amino acids. The germline V and J ends were trimmed by 5 bases and 4 bases, with 17 bases remaining between them. The CDR3 DNA reads as TGTGCCAGCAGCCAACACATGTTGCTGGCCACCGGGGAGCTGTTTTTT. It yields the protein CASSQHMLLATGELFF.

Details on this clone: The sample carries other DNA sequences with the same CDR3. The V and J genes are TRBV2 and TRBJ2-7, with a weak D call TRBD1 (5 bases). The CDR3 consists of 12 residues. V gave up 5 bases and J gave up 2 bases, with 7 bases separating them. Germline assignment: CDR1 SNHLY and CDR2 FYNNEI. The chain's CDR3 is CASSLTAYEQYF. For the CDR3, the DNA is TGTGCCAGCAGTCTGACAGCCTACGAGCAGTACTTC.

The rearrangement links TRBV10-3 to TRBJ2-7; D gene uncertain. Germline CDR1 reads ENHRY; CDR2 reads SYGVKD. The CDR3 sequence is 11 residues long. The V end was cut by 9 bases, the J end by 3 bases, with 9 bases between. The CDR3 here is CAIRQLYEQYF. DNA of the CDR3: TGTGCCATACGACAACTCTACGAGCAGTACTTC.

The chain employs TRBV3-1 (or the pseudogene TRBV3-2) and TRBJ1-1, with D unresolved. The CDR3 contains 14 residues. Trimming cost V 2 bases and J 2 bases, with 9 bases left between them. Germline assignment: CDR1 LGHDT and CDR2 YNNKEL (reference sequence). Written as DNA, the CDR3 is TGTGCCAGCAGCCAACCGGGTAGAAACACTGAAGCTTTCTTT. It specifies CASSQPGRNTEAFF.

This rearrangement joins TRBV5-1 to TRBJ1-2; D might be TRBD1 (5 bases). The V gene's germline CDR1 is SGHRS and CDR2 YFSETQ. With 6 bases removed from V and 2 bases from J, the gap between germline ends came to 17 bases. The CDR3 runs to 15 residues. The CDR3 here is CASTPTSGVNYGYTF. The CDR3 DNA reads TGCGCCAGCACCCCTACGTCGGGGGTGAACTATGGCTACACCTTC.

The J gene is TRBJ2-5, the V gene TRBV18; TRBD2 agrees at 10 bases. CDR1 and CDR2 (germline): KGHSH, LQKENI. The CDR3 sequence is 16 residues long. Trimming cost V 2 bases and J 4 bases; bases outside gene matches: 7. The CDR3 coding sequence is TGTGCCAGCTCACCAGGAAGCGGGGGGGCTAGAGAGACCCAGTACTTC. Residues: CASSPGSGGARETQYF.

The chain joins TRBV5-4 to TRBJ2-7, with D tentatively TRBD1 (6 bases). Germline V gene sequence: CDR1 SGHNT, CDR2 YYREEE (reference sequence). The CDR3 contains 14 residues. Trimming removed 10 bases from V and 5 bases from J, with 22 bases in between. CDR3 in DNA: TGTGCCTCTGAAATACAGGGTTGGGGCAACGAGCAGTACTTC. Its translation: CASEIQGWGNEQYF.

This clone was seen a single time. The gene calls are TRBV15 and TRBJ1-3, with 10 bases matching TRBD1. The J segment lost 5 bases and the V segment lost 7 bases, leaving 5 bases of the junction unmatched. The CDR3 covers 14 residues. CDR1 is LNHNV and CDR2 is YYDKDF in the germline V gene (reference sequence). The CDR3 nucleotides are TGTGCCACCACCGCGGACAGGGGGAGAAACACCATATATTTT. Protein product: CATTADRGRNTIYF.

V usage is TRBV24-1 and J usage is TRBJ2-3, with TRBD1 matching 10 bases. This CDR3 is 15 amino acids long. J was trimmed by 5 bases and V by 5 bases; bases with no gene match: 6. The V gene's germline CDR1 is KGHDR and CDR2 SFDVKD. The CDR3 reads CATSVGTGALDTQYF. CDR3 in DNA: TGTGCCACCAGTGTAGGGACAGGGGCTTTAGATACGCAGTATTTT.